The rows below give T cell receptor beta chains drawn from one sample of a study of OX40 agonist ivuxolimab in advanced cancers. Sequencing was performed with immunoSEQ multiplex PCR; in TCRdb, only in-frame clones are kept and a portion is missing. This table has around 76,000 clones, 86% appearing once. The starting material was CD4+ or CD8+ T cells sorted from blood, obtained in a trial of the OX40 agonist ivuxolimab. The receptors were gathered from an adult with an advanced solid tumor such as melanoma, head and neck, liver or kidney cancer. Both conserved end residues are part of each CDR3. Fields, in order: J gene, V gene, D gene, clone size, CDR3 protein, CDR3 DNA. D genes are given only for firm matches. Only part of the rows carry a size: once, few, many, or a class if the clone is expanded.

TRBJ1-4,TRBV28,NA,NA,CASSFVSGEKLFF,TGTGCCAGCAGTTTCGTCTCGGGGGAAAAACTGTTTTTT
TRBJ2-1,TRBV23-1,TRBD2,NA,CASTQLAENKYNEQFF,TGCGCCAGCACACAACTAGCGGAGAATAAATACAATGAGCAGTTCTTC
TRBJ1-2,TRBV5-1,TRBD1,NA,CASSSGTEDRYTF,TGCGCCAGCAGCTCCGGGACAGAAGACCGCTACACCTTC
TRBJ2-1,TRBV5-1,NA,NA,CASSPGHGLYNEQFF,TGCGCCAGCAGCCCAGGACACGGCCTTTACAATGAGCAGTTCTTC
TRBJ2-3,TRBV5-1,NA,NA,CASSLQYSTDTQYF,TGCGCCAGCAGCTTGCAATACAGCACAGATACGCAGTATTTT
TRBJ2-2,TRBV10-3,NA,NA,CAISERQANTGELFF,TGTGCCATCAGTGAGCGACAGGCGAACACCGGGGAGCTGTTTTTT
TRBJ1-1,TRBV5-8,NA,NA,CASSLWGRNTEAFF,TGTGCCAGCAGCTTGTGGGGGCGGAACACTGAAGCTTTCTTT
TRBJ2-7,TRBV27,NA,NA,CASLFHEQYF,TGTGCCAGCTTATTTCACGAGCAGTACTTC
TRBJ1-1,TRBV9,NA,few,CASSVGEVSTEAFF,TGTGCCAGCAGCGTAGGCGAGGTATCGACTGAAGCTTTCTTT
TRBJ1-1,TRBV11-3,NA,once,CASSLAKGLVTEAFF,TGTGCCAGCAGCTTAGCGAAGGGGCTGGTCACTGAAGCTTTCTTT
TRBJ1-6,TRBV28,NA,NA,CASCGSSYNSPLHF,TGTGCCAGTTGCGGCTCATCCTATAATTCACCCCTCCACTTT
TRBJ2-1,TRBV2,NA,NA,CASGTYNEQFF,TGTGCCAGCGGCACCTACAATGAGCAGTTCTTC
TRBJ2-1,TRBV18,NA,NA,CASSPRAEYYNEQFF,TGTGCCAGCTCACCACGTGCGGAATACTACAATGAGCAGTTCTTC
TRBJ2-1,TRBV10-3,TRBD1,NA,CASNGGQYNEQFF,TGTGCCAGCAATGGGGGACAGTACAATGAGCAGTTCTTC
TRBJ2-1,TRBV4-3,NA,NA,CASSQLGGSSYNEQFF,TGCGCCAGCAGCCAACTTGGGGGCAGCTCCTACAATGAGCAGTTCTTC
TRBJ1-1,TRBV6-5,TRBD1,NA,CASVGGWDSNTEAFF,TGTGCCAGCGTGGGCGGGTGGGACAGCAACACTGAAGCTTTCTTT
TRBJ2-4,TRBV25-1,NA,NA,CASSDTGPAKNIQYF,TGTGCCAGCAGTGATACCGGCCCGGCCAAAAACATTCAGTACTTC
TRBJ2-6,TRBV9,NA,NA,CASSGYSTGANVLTF,TGTGCCAGCAGCGGATATTCGACTGGGGCCAACGTCCTGACTTTC
TRBJ2-5,TRBV7-2,NA,NA,CASSLVLEGRVQETQYF,TGTGCCAGCAGCTTAGTATTAGAGGGCAGAGTCCAAGAGACCCAGTACTTC
TRBJ1-3,TRBV19,NA,NA,CASSVPGRDSGNTIYF,TGTGCCAGTAGTGTACCCGGACGAGACTCTGGAAACACCATATATTTT
TRBJ1-1,TRBV9,TRBD1,NA,CASASGTGIMNTEAFF,TGTGCCAGCGCGTCCGGGACAGGTATAATGAACACTGAAGCTTTCTTT
TRBJ1-6,TRBV4-1,NA,NA,CASSPRGPENNSPLHF,TGCGCCAGCAGCCCTCGAGGCCCAGAGAATAATTCACCCCTCCACTTT
TRBJ1-1,TRBV15,NA,NA,CATYGGTEAFF,TGTGCCACTTATGGAGGGACTGAAGCTTTCTTT
TRBJ2-2,TRBV9,NA,NA,CASSVAFAGELFF,TGTGCCAGCAGCGTAGCATTTGCCGGGGAGCTGTTTTTT
TRBJ2-7,TRBV25-1,TRBD1,NA,CASSTGTGAYEQYF,TGTGCCAGCAGTACCGGGACAGGTGCCTACGAGCAGTACTTC
TRBJ2-1,TRBV12-5,NA,NA,CASGPSGVSSSYNEQFF,TGTGCTAGTGGTCCCAGTGGGGTGTCGAGCTCCTACAATGAGCAGTTCTTC
TRBJ2-7,TRBV6-6,TRBD2,once,CASSYSRGGVHEQYF,TGTGCCAGCAGTTACTCCCGGGGAGGGGTCCACGAGCAGTACTTC
TRBJ1-5,TRBV6-1,TRBD1,NA,CASSGDRYPSNQPQHF,TGTGCCAGCAGTGGGGACAGGTACCCAAGCAATCAGCCCCAGCATTTT
TRBJ2-7,TRBV7-6,NA,once,CASSLVRGHSYEQYF,TGTGCCAGCAGCTTAGTGCGGGGTCATTCCTACGAGCAGTACTTC
TRBJ1-5,TRBV6-1,NA,NA,CASSEVTQPQHF,TGTGCCAGCAGTGAGGTGACTCAGCCCCAGCATTTT
TRBJ2-2,TRBV15,TRBD2,NA,CATSRAGGDRGRELFF,TGTGCCACCAGCAGAGCTGGGGGGGATAGAGGCAGGGAGCTGTTTTTT
TRBJ1-5,TRBV15,NA,NA,CATSRADLRGGQPQHF,TGTGCCACCAGCAGAGCCGACTTGCGGGGTGGTCAGCCCCAGCATTTT